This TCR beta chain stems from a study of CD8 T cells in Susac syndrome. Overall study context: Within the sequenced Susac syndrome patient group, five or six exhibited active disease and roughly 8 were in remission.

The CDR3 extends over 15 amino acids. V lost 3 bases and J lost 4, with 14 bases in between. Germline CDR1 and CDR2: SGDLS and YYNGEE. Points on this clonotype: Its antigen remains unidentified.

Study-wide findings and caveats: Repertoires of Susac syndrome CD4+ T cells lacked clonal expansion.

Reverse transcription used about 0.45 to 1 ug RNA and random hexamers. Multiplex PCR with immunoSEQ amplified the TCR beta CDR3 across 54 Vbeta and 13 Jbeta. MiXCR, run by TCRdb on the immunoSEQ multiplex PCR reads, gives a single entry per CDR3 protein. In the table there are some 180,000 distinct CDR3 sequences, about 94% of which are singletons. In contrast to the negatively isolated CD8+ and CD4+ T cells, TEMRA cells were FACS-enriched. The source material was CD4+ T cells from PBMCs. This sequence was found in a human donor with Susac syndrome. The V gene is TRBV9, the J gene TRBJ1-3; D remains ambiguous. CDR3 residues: CASSATAWPGNTIYF. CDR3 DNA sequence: TGTGCCAGCAGCGCAACAGCATGGCCCGGAAACACCATATATTTT. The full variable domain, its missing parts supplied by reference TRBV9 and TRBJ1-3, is DSGVTQTPKHLITATGQRVTLRCSPRSGDLSVYWYQQSLDQGLQFLIQYYNGEERAKGNILERFSAQQFPDLHSELNLSSLELGDSALYFCASSATAWPGNTIYFGEGSWLTVV.